This T cell receptor beta chain was captured in a study of T cell responses to AZD1222 COVID-19 vaccine. Overall study context: The study pooled second doses at about 4 or about 12 weeks.

Worth noting for this clone: Its antigen is unidentified.

Points from the study as a whole: Spike-specific TCR repertoires showed rising breadth and depth after two AZD1222 doses.

Germline V gene data show CDR1 as MNHEY and CDR2 as SVGAGI. V was clipped by 6 bases and J by 7 bases, with 9 bases between them. The CDR3 consists of 11 residues. Assay used: immunoSEQ multiplex PCR; TCRdb lists only in-frame clones, some missing. The sample holds 60,000 to 80,000 clones; 80% to 90% are singletons and the top ten take 4.9%. The sequencing used peripheral blood, collected on day 0 of AZD1222 vaccination. This chain uses TRBV6-5 with TRBJ1-1, with D possibly TRBD1 on 5 matching bases. The clonotype was recovered from an adult in good health. In nucleotides, the CDR3 is TGTGCCAGCAGCTCAGGGAATGAAGCTTTCTTT. Amino acid sequence: CASSSGNEAFF.